These 20 T cell receptor beta chains originate from one sample sequenced in a study of blood T cells in healthy people across ages. Primed by a sample-barcoded 5' primer and a J-beta primer mix, a second PCR proceeded for 7 to 11 cycles. TCRdb independently ran MiXCR on the 5' RACE reads; one entry per CDR3 protein. Seen here are about 1.4 million distinct CDR3 sequences, 59% observed once, and the top ten hold under 8.5%. Sequencing was performed on blood. The origin of the receptors is a man in his late teens or twenties in good health.

V usage is TRBV5-1 and J usage is TRBJ2-3, with 10 nucleotides matching TRBD1. From germline, CDR1 is SGHRS and CDR2 YFSETQ. Trimming took 4 bases from V and 6 from J; bases not matched to a gene: 8. The CDR3 has 15 residues. The CDR3 DNA sequence: TGCGCCAGCAGCCTCCAGGGACAGGGGATGGATACGCAGTATTTT. It yields the protein CASSLQGQGMDTQYF.

This clonotype was counted only a few times. The chain joins TRBV7-9 to TRBJ2-1; TRBD2 might be the D (5 bases). The V gene's germline CDR1 is SEHNR and CDR2 FQNEAQ (reference sequence). Trimming removed 8 bases at V and 8 bases at J, with 10 bases between. The CDR3 consists of 11 residues. The CDR3 nucleotides are TGTGCCAGCGGAGGAAGGCATGAGCAGTTCTTC. Translated, it gives CASGGRHEQFF.

The chain carries TRBV10-3 and TRBJ2-7, with TRBD2 identical over 7 bases. CDR3 length: 14 residues. V was pared by 5 bases and J by 3 bases, with 7 bases of the junction left unmatched. Germline CDR1 ENHRY, CDR2 SYGVKD. In DNA form, the CDR3 reads TGTGCCATCAGTCCGAGCGGGGAGTTCTACGAGCAGTACTTC. Encoded protein: CAISPSGEFYEQYF.

The chain has TRBV29-1 and TRBJ2-7, with unresolved D. The CDR3 runs 13 residues. CDR1 and CDR2 from the germline V gene are SQVTM and ANQGSEA. V lost 0 bases and J lost 1, with 7 bases in between. CDR3 sequence: CSVEEVGSYEQYF. CDR3 nucleotide sequence: TGCAGCGTTGAAGAGGTGGGGTCCTACGAGCAGTACTTC.

This chain connects TRBV12-3 or TRBV12-4 to TRBJ1-1; D not resolved. The germline V and J ends were trimmed by 5 bases and 0 bases, with 10 bases remaining between them. The CDR3 runs to 14 residues. The CDR3 bases are TGTGCCAGCAGTGCCCCCCGGGTGAACACTGAAGCTTTCTTT. It translates to CASSAPRVNTEAFF.

Written as DNA, the CDR3 is TGTGCCACCAGCAGAGATTTCAGGACAGCTCAAGAGACCCAGTACTTC. Encoded protein: CATSRDFRTAQETQYF. This rearrangement joins TRBV15 to TRBJ2-5, with TRBD1 as a possible D gene (6 bases). The germline gives CDR1 LNHNV, CDR2 YYDKDF (reference sequence). V lost 0 bases and J 2 bases, leaving 13 bases between the germline ends. This CDR3 is 16 amino acids long.

V gene TRBV9 combines with J gene TRBJ2-3, with a possible D match to TRBD2 (5 bases). Germline loops: CDR1 SGDLS, CDR2 YYNGEE. The CDR3 extends over 15 amino acids. Trimming stripped 0 bases from V and 4 bases from J, with 12 bases between. CDR3 DNA sequence: TGTGCCAGCAGCGTAGAGAGGGCCCTCGCAGATACGCAGTATTTT. Protein product: CASSVERALADTQYF.

The CDR3 sequence: CASSSRLARGVDNEQFF. The CDR3 DNA reads as TGTGCCAGCAGCTCAAGACTAGCGCGGGGGGTGGACAATGAGCAGTTCTTC. The chain is built from TRBV7-9 and TRBJ2-1; 8 bases are shared with TRBD2. The CDR3 extends over 17 amino acids. CDR1 and CDR2 (germline): SEHNR, FQNEAQ (reference sequence). After removal of 4 bases from V and 5 bases from J, the junction contained 13 bases not matched to a gene.

This clonotype was seen more than once but under ten times. This chain joins TRBV18 and TRBJ2-5, with D possibly matching TRBD2 (5 bases). V was cut by 2 bases and J by 1 base, with 8 bases left in between. The germline gives CDR1 KGHSH, CDR2 LQKENI. CDR3 size: 14 residues. CDR3 in amino acids: CASSPAGLQETQYF. The CDR3 DNA sequence: TGTGCCAGCTCACCAGCAGGACTCCAAGAGACCCAGTACTTC. Filled out from reference TRBV18 and TRBJ2-5, the complete variable domain reads NAGVMQNPRHLVRRRGQEARLRCSPMKGHSHVYWYRQLPEEGLKFMVYLQKENIIDESGMPKERFSAEFPKEGPSILRIQQVVRGDSAAYFCASSPAGLQETQYFGPGTRLLVL.

V and J are TRBV4-3 and TRBJ2-5; D is unresolved. The V gene lost 1 base and the J gene lost 2 bases, with 11 bases spanning the gap. The CDR3 is 15 amino acids. CDR1 and CDR2 (germline): LGHNA, YSLEER. CDR3 amino acids: CASSQGRVVQETQYF. In DNA, the CDR3 is TGCGCCAGCAGCCAAGGAAGAGTGGTACAAGAGACCCAGTACTTC.

This clonotype has more than one count but fewer than ten. The V gene is TRBV12-3 or TRBV12-4, the J gene TRBJ2-5; 13 nucleotides line up with TRBD2. The junction had 8 bases not matched to a gene; V was cut back by 6 bases and J by 4 bases. The CDR3 spans 16 residues. The CDR3 region is CASSLTGTSGIETQYF. DNA of the CDR3: TGTGCCAGCAGCCTAACCGGGACTAGCGGGATAGAGACCCAGTACTTC.

The chain recombines TRBV27 with TRBJ2-3; 9 positions agree with TRBD2. Losses at the gene ends were 5 bases for V and 5 bases for J; bases not matched to a gene: 5. The CDR3 is made up of 14 amino acids. In germline, CDR1 is MNHEY, CDR2 SMNVEV (reference sequence). This CDR3 reads CASSLGLAIDTQYF. The CDR3 bases are TGTGCCAGCAGTCTGGGACTAGCAATAGATACGCAGTATTTT.

CDR3 nucleotide sequence: TGTGCCAGCATGGGGAAGGGAGACAGACAAACGGGTGAGCAGTTCTTC. It specifies CASMGKGDRQTGEQFF. This chain joins TRBV21-1 and TRBJ2-1; the table's D call, TRBD1, was not checked against the DNA. TRBV21-1 is a documented pseudogene. The CDR3 spans 16 residues.

The chain uses TRBV2 and TRBJ2-7; 13 bases map to TRBD2. The CDR3 has 15 residues. Trimming cost V 7 bases and J 7 bases; bases outside gene matches: 10. Germline CDR1 and CDR2: SNHLY and FYNNEI. Here the CDR3 reads CASKTGTSGNNEQYF. DNA of the CDR3: TGTGCCAGCAAGACCGGGACTAGCGGGAACAATGAGCAGTACTTC.

In this sample, this clonotype turned up a few times. The chain links TRBV27 to TRBJ2-5, with D possibly being TRBD1 or TRBD2 (5 bases each). The CDR3 loop spans 15 amino acids. V shed 2 bases and J shed 5 bases, with 15 bases lying between them. Germline CDR1 MNHEY, CDR2 SMNVEV (reference sequence). The CDR3 sequence is CASSLGGGIGETQYF. CDR3 DNA: TGTGCCAGCAGTTTAGGGGGTGGGATAGGGGAGACCCAGTACTTC.

CDR3 amino acids: CASSYTRGLAGGNEQFF. CDR3 nucleotides: TGTGCCAGCAGTTACACTAGAGGACTAGCGGGGGGCAATGAGCAGTTCTTC. The V gene is TRBV6-6, the J gene TRBJ2-1, with 14 bases fitting TRBD2. This CDR3 comprises 17 residues. V lost 2 bases to trimming and J lost 6 bases; unmatched junction nucleotides: 6. Per germline, CDR1 MNHNY and CDR2 SVGAGI (reference sequence).

The rearrangement uses TRBV10-3 and TRBJ1-4, with 8 bases fitting TRBD1. The CDR3 has 15 residues. Trimming took 5 bases from V and 4 from J; bases not matched to a gene: 6. CDR1 and CDR2 from the germline V gene are ENHRY and SYGVKD. CDR3 in DNA: TGTGCCATCAGTCTAGGACAGGGTGGTAATGAAAAACTGTTTTTT. This codes for CAISLGQGGNEKLFF.

The chain recombines TRBV5-1 with TRBJ2-7; D perhaps matches TRBD1 (6 bases). Germline V gives CDR1 SGHRS, CDR2 YFSETQ. V was cut by 5 bases and J by 6 bases, with 18 bases left in between. The CDR3 totals 14 residues. The CDR3 DNA follows: TGCGCCAGCAGGCCCGACGGGACATACGCCGAGCAGTACTTC. This gives the protein CASRPDGTYAEQYF.

This clonotype was counted only a few times. V and J are TRBV4-2 and TRBJ2-3; 8 bases align to TRBD2. The germline V gene has CDR1 LGHNA and CDR2 YNFKEQ. This CDR3 is 17 amino acids long. V dropped 1 base and J dropped 3; count of bases not matched to a gene: 9. As DNA, the CDR3 is TGTGCCAGCAGCCAAGCGGGGCAGCGGGAGCAGACAGATACGCAGTATTTT. Translation gives CASSQAGQREQTDTQYF.

The rearrangement uses TRBV12-3 or TRBV12-4 and TRBJ1-2; D is possibly TRBD1 (5 bases). Trimming shortened V by 5 bases and J by 6 bases, and 13 bases separated the two germline ends. The CDR3 consists of 13 residues. The CDR3 protein is CASSNGGGNGYTF. The CDR3 coding sequence is TGTGCCAGCAGTAACGGGGGGGGAAATGGCTACACCTTC.